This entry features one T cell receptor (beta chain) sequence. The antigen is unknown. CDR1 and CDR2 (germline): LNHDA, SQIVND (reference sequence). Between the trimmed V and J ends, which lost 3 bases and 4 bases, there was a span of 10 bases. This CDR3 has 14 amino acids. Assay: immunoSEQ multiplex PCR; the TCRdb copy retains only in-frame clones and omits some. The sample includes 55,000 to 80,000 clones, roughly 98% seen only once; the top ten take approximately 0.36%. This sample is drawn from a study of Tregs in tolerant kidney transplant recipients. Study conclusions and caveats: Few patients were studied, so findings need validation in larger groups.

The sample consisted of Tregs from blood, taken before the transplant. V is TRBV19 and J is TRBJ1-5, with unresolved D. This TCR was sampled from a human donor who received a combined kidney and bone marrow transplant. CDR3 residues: CASSIAGRNQPQHF. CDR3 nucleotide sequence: TGTGCCAGTAGTATCGCAGGTCGGAATCAGCCCCAGCATTTT. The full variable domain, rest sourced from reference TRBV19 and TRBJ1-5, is DGGITQSPKYLFRKEGQNVTLSCEQNLNHDAMYWYRQDPGQGLRLIYYSQIVNDFQKGDIAEGYSVSREKKESFPLTVTSAQKNPTAFYLCASSIAGRNQPQHFGDGTRLSIL.